The 11 T cell receptor beta chains below all came from one sample that was sequenced in a study of control samples from healthy donors and cancer patients (dated by TCRdb to the early 2020s). Libraries were made using the immunoSEQ multiplex PCR assay. The source is immuneACCESS, and TCRdb retained only in-frame sequences with V and J called. Part of the clones is not carried over; for the studies checked, unresolved V genes explain less than half of this, and the remainder is unexplained. The sample profile shows 75,000 to 90,000 clones; roughly 90% of them were found once. Approximately 7.2% of the sample is in the top ten clones. What was sequenced was blood. The receptors were sampled from a man aged 50-60 years in good health.

The genes are TRBV5-8 and TRBJ1-2; TRBD1 is a possible D gene (6 bases). Trimming pared 4 bases from V and 6 bases from J, leaving 13 bases between. The length of the CDR3 is 13 residues. Germline CDR1 is SGHTS and CDR2 is YDEGEE. This CDR3 reads CASSPGTSHGYTF. In DNA form, the CDR3 reads TGTGCCAGCAGCCCCGGGACATCACATGGCTACACCTTC.

The chain is built from TRBV29-1 and TRBJ1-1; D may be TRBD1 (5 bases). V lost 6 bases, J lost 5 bases, and 10 bases lay in between. Germline V lookup: CDR1 SQVTM, CDR2 ANQGSEA. The CDR3 sequence is 11 residues long. This CDR3 reads CSVVRVTEAFF. Here the CDR3 DNA reads TGCAGCGTCGTCAGGGTAACTGAAGCTTTCTTT.

The chain has TRBV5-1 and TRBJ2-3, with 9 bases aligning to TRBD1. CDR3 length: 15 amino acids. V shed 4 bases, J shed 2 bases, and the junction held 5 bases outside the gene matches. CDR1 is SGHRS, CDR2 YFSETQ, per germline. The CDR3 DNA reads TGCGCCAGCAGCCTTTGGACAGGGGACACAGATACGCAGTATTTT. This codes for CASSLWTGDTDTQYF. The full variable domain, with the rest looked up from reference TRBV5-1 and TRBJ2-3, is KAGVTQTPRYLIKTRGQQVTLSCSPISGHRSVSWYQQTPGQGLQFLFEYFSETQRNKGNFPGRFSGRQFSNSRSEMNVSTLELGDSALYLCASSLWTGDTDTQYFGPGTRLTVL.

The chain couples TRBV3-1 (or the pseudogene TRBV3-2) to TRBJ1-4; D is ambiguous. The CDR3 totals 12 residues. V was cut by 5 bases and J by 8 bases, with 9 bases left in between. Germline V gene data show CDR1 as LGHDT and CDR2 as YNNKEL (reference sequence). The CDR3 sequence: CASSNPEEKLFF. The CDR3 nucleotides are TGTGCCAGCAGCAACCCCGAGGAAAAACTGTTTTTT.

The chain combines TRBV14 with TRBJ1-2, with 8 positions matching TRBD1. The germline V gene encodes CDR1 SGHDN and CDR2 FVKESK. With 6 bases clipped from V and 2 bases from J, the junction kept 8 bases outside the gene matches. CDR3 length: 15 amino acids. CDR3 in amino acids: CASSPGGVGNYGYTF. The CDR3 coding sequence is TGTGCCAGCAGTCCAGGGGGCGTAGGGAACTATGGCTACACCTTC.

This clone was counted once. V and J are TRBV2 and TRBJ2-7, with 7 nucleotides matching TRBD1. Trimming cost V 5 bases and J 1 base; bases outside gene matches: 5. The CDR3 length is 14 residues. Germline loops: CDR1 SNHLY, CDR2 FYNNEI. CDR3 region: CASSYGTASYEQYF. Here the CDR3 DNA reads TGTGCCAGCAGTTATGGGACAGCTTCCTACGAGCAGTACTTC.

This clone appeared a single time. The V gene is TRBV5-1, the J gene TRBJ2-7, with 12 nucleotides matching TRBD2. CDR3 length: 14 amino acids. The V gene's germline CDR1 is SGHRS and CDR2 YFSETQ. V shed 5 bases, J shed 2 bases, and the junction held 2 bases outside the gene matches. This chain's CDR3 is CASRGLAGPYEQYF. In DNA, the CDR3 is TGCGCCAGCAGGGGACTAGCGGGCCCCTACGAGCAGTACTTC.

This clone was picked up a small number of times. The genes are TRBV7-2 and TRBJ1-2; 8 positions agree with TRBD1. V shed 1 base, J shed 8 bases, and the junction held 12 bases outside the gene matches. Germline CDR1 SGHTA, CDR2 FQGNSA. CDR3 length equals 16 residues. DNA for the CDR3: TGTGCCAGCAGCTTAGGAAATCTCCAGGGGGCGTCCGGCTACACCTTC. Residues: CASSLGNLQGASGYTF.

The genes are TRBV19 and TRBJ2-6; 8 nucleotides align to TRBD1. Germline assignment: CDR1 LNHDA and CDR2 SQIVND (reference sequence). The CDR3 spans 16 residues. V trimming: 5 bases; J trimming: 4 bases; junction bases outside the gene matches: 7. CDR3 amino acids: CASSRIRGLGANVLTF. CDR3 DNA sequence: TGTGCCAGTAGTCGGATCAGGGGGCTCGGGGCCAACGTCCTGACTTTC.

This clone was seen a handful of times. This chain joins TRBV3-1 (or the pseudogene TRBV3-2) and TRBJ1-6; 7 nucleotides match TRBD1. The CDR3 contains 14 residues. The germline gives CDR1 LGHDT, CDR2 YNNKEL (reference sequence). V dropped 1 base and J dropped 10; count of bases not matched to a gene: 4. The CDR3 region has the DNA TGTGCCAGCAGCCAAGGACAGGGAAGATCACCCCTCCACTTT. The encoded protein is CASSQGQGRSPLHF.

V gene TRBV20-1 combines with J gene TRBJ2-7; D is ambiguous. Trimming pared 3 bases from V and 4 bases from J, leaving 16 bases between. The V gene's germline CDR1 is DFQATT and CDR2 SNEGSKA (reference sequence). The CDR3 is 14 residues long. As DNA, the CDR3 is TGCAGTGCTAGTCGGCCTCAAAGAGGTTACGAGCAGTACTTC. Its protein product is CSASRPQRGYEQYF.